These T cell receptor beta chains were read from a single sample in a study of blood T cell repertoires in COVID-19. The protocol was immunoSEQ multiplex PCR, while the TCRdb copy is restricted to in-frame clones and leaves out a portion. The table has approximately 300,000 clones, 80% to 90% seen once. Sequencing was done on a sample of peripheral blood. These receptors came from a woman in her forties or fifties with acute or convalescent COVID-19. The CDR3 runs from the conserved cysteine through the conserved F or W. A D gene is named only where the DNA matches it firmly. Rows give clone size only sometimes, using once, few, many, or a class for an expanded clone.

V gene,D gene,clone size,J gene,CDR3 protein,CDR3 DNA
TRBV7-2,TRBD2,NA,TRBJ2-7,CASAPGLPSAEQYF,TGTGCCAGCGCCCCGGGACTACCTTCGGCCGAGCAGTACTTC
TRBV19,NA,NA,TRBJ1-1,CASDRGTEAFF,TGTGCCAGTGACCGGGGCACTGAAGCTTTCTTT
TRBV7-6,NA,NA,TRBJ2-3,CASSPGPGPGADTQYF,TGTGCCAGCAGCCCAGGCCCGGGGCCAGGGGCAGATACGCAGTATTTT
TRBV21-1,NA,NA,TRBJ1-3,CATTGHSGNTIYF,TGTGCCACTACAGGTCACTCTGGAAACACCATATATTTT
TRBV11-2,NA,NA,TRBJ2-2,CASSLGTANTGELFF,TGTGCCAGCAGCTTAGGGACAGCGAACACCGGGGAGCTGTTTTTT
TRBV15,TRBD2,NA,TRBJ2-1,CATAGGSYNEQFF,TGTGCCACCGCGGGGGGCTCCTACAATGAGCAGTTCTTC
TRBV11-2,TRBD2,NA,TRBJ2-5,CASSVGAGAGETQYF,TGTGCCAGCAGCGTAGGAGCGGGGGCGGGGGAGACCCAGTACTTC
TRBV19,TRBD2,NA,TRBJ2-1,CASSTLAGGVNEQFF,TGTGCCAGTAGTACACTAGCGGGGGGTGTCAATGAGCAGTTCTTC
TRBV12-3/TRBV12-4,NA,few,TRBJ1-6,CASTTVYNSPLHF,TGTGCCAGCACCACAGTCTATAATTCACCCCTCCACTTT
TRBV5-8,NA,few,TRBJ1-4,CASSLGGSATNEKLFF,TGTGCCAGCAGCTTGGGGGGCAGCGCAACTAATGAAAAACTGTTTTTT
TRBV6-5,NA,NA,TRBJ1-2,CASSYSSPYYGYTF,TGTGCCAGCAGTTACTCAAGCCCTTACTATGGCTACACCTTC